This TCR beta chain was profiled in a study of PD-L1 blockade in urothelial cancer. Turning to the study itself: Timepoints chosen for blood analysis were 3 weeks (second dose) and 6 weeks after treatment start.

The CDR3 has 16 amino acids. V shed 9 bases and J 1 base; nucleotides not matched to a gene: 9. Germline V gene sequence: CDR1 SNHLY, CDR2 FYNNEI. Time point denoted: pretreatment peripheral blood. Assay: immunoSEQ multiplex PCR; the TCRdb copy retains only in-frame clones and omits some. Here the sample spans roughly 54,000 clones, roughly nine tenths being singletons. Sequencing was performed on PBMCs, taken around atezolizumab (anti-PD-L1) treatment. The sequence was obtained from a woman aged 60-75 years with urothelial cancer. The rearrangement uses TRBV2 and TRBJ2-6; 7 positions match TRBD2. In DNA, the CDR3 is TGTGCCAGTTCGTTGGGAGGGATGTCTGGGGCCAACGTCCTGACTTTC. It encodes CASSLGGMSGANVLTF.